The 26 T cell receptor beta chains below all came from one sample that was sequenced in a study of shared clonotypes between healthy human individuals. The method was immunoSEQ multiplex PCR; TCRdb's version includes in-frame clones alone and lacks a portion of them. The profile shows 2 million to 2.5 million clones, roughly 92% of them singletons. The sample was naive CD4+ T cells from PBMCs. Subset of the sample: CD45RA+ positively selected. These receptors came from a man younger than 35 in good health. Some clones in this sample may be carry-over from other donors' samples.

This chain joins TRBV7-2 and TRBJ2-7; 11 bases line up with TRBD2. The CDR3 has 12 amino acids. Trimming cost V 5 bases and J 10 bases; bases outside gene matches: 4. The germline V gene has CDR1 SGHTA and CDR2 FQGNSA. CDR3 nucleotides: TGTGCCAGCAGCCAACTAGCGGGAGTTCAGTACTTC. Its translation: CASSQLAGVQYF.

This chain uses TRBV19 with TRBJ2-3, with D unresolved. This CDR3 is 14 amino acids long. V was trimmed by 2 bases and J by 2 bases, leaving 8 bases between them. Looked up from germline, CDR1 is LNHDA and CDR2 is SQIVND (reference sequence). DNA of the CDR3: TGTGCCAGTAGTATACTCTCTCTCACAGATACGCAGTATTTT. It specifies CASSILSLTDTQYF.

This rearrangement joins TRBV21-1 to TRBJ2-3. TRBV21-1 is recorded as a pseudogene. The CDR3 totals 15 residues. The CDR3 sequence: CASSNPQDPTDTQYF. CDR3 in DNA: TGTGCCAGCAGCAACCCCCAGGACCCCACAGATACGCAGTATTTT.

The V and J genes are TRBV5-6 and TRBJ2-7; D ambiguous. Germline CDR1 is SGHDT and CDR2 is YYEEEE. V dropped 5 bases and J dropped 4 bases, with 10 bases sitting between them. The CDR3 contains 12 residues. Here the CDR3 DNA reads TGTGCCAGCAGAAAATGGGGTTACGAGCAGTACTTC. This sequence encodes CASRKWGYEQYF.

The chain couples TRBV5-6 to TRBJ2-3; 9 bases map to TRBD1. The length of the CDR3 is 14 residues. J lost 4 bases, V lost 2 bases, and 2 bases had no gene match. Germline CDR1 and CDR2: SGHDT and YYEEEE. The CDR3: CASSFTGGPDTQYF. The CDR3 bases are TGTGCCAGCAGCTTTACAGGGGGCCCAGATACGCAGTATTTT.

This chain connects TRBV5-1 to TRBJ1-1; D is undetermined. The CDR3 sequence is 14 residues long. Germline values: CDR1 SGHRS, CDR2 YFSETQ. V was pared by 4 bases and J by 1 base, with 11 bases between. For the CDR3, the DNA is TGCGCCAGCAGCCCTGTCGGCCAGAACACTGAAGCTTTCTTT. Amino acids: CASSPVGQNTEAFF.

The genes are TRBV2 and TRBJ2-4; 7 bases match TRBD2. The CDR3 runs 16 residues. The V and J ends lost 7 bases and 3 bases, in that order; junction bases with no gene match: 12. CDR1 is SNHLY, CDR2 FYNNEI, per germline. CDR3 loop: CASTPREAGNKNIQYF. In DNA form, the CDR3 reads TGTGCCAGCACTCCCCGTGAAGCGGGGAACAAAAACATTCAGTACTTC.

The rearrangement joins TRBV6-1 to TRBJ2-5; D might be TRBD1 or TRBD2, each matching 5 bases. Trimming removed 1 base from V and 0 bases from J, with 18 bases in between. The CDR3 is made up of 18 amino acids. Germline V gene sequence: CDR1 MNHNS, CDR2 SASEGT. CDR3 sequence: CASSEGVTGPGYQETQYF. CDR3 nucleotide sequence: TGTGCCAGCAGTGAAGGTGTTACAGGCCCGGGGTACCAAGAGACCCAGTACTTC.

This chain connects TRBV4-2 to TRBJ2-1; 12 bases fit TRBD1. Per the germline V gene, CDR1 is LGHNA and CDR2 is YNFKEQ. CDR3 length equals 20 residues. Losses at the gene ends were 1 base for V and 0 bases for J; bases not matched to a gene: 10. In DNA, the CDR3 is TGTGCCAGCAGCCAAGTCCTGGGACAGGGGGCCCTCGGCTCCTACAATGAGCAGTTCTTC. It is translated as CASSQVLGQGALGSYNEQFF.

The chain uses TRBV7-3 and TRBJ1-1; the D is unclear. The CDR3 spans 16 residues. Trimming removed 5 bases at V and 3 bases at J, with 19 bases between. Germline CDR1 and CDR2: SGHTA and FQGTGA. The CDR3 loop is CASSARSRLLDTEAFF. The DNA of the CDR3 is TGTGCCAGCAGCGCCCGGTCAAGATTACTGGACACTGAAGCTTTCTTT.

The rearrangement joins TRBV7-9 to TRBJ2-1; 7 nucleotides match TRBD2. CDR1 and CDR2 from the germline V gene are SEHNR and FQNEAQ (reference sequence). The CDR3 runs to 16 residues. V was clipped by 5 bases and J by 4 bases; unmatched bases: 11. CDR3 sequence: CASSAQASGAYNEQFF. The CDR3 nucleotides are TGTGCCAGCAGCGCCCAGGCTAGCGGAGCATACAATGAGCAGTTCTTC.

The genes are TRBV4-1 and TRBJ1-5; D is perhaps TRBD1 (5 bases). The CDR3 length is 15 residues. From germline, CDR1 is MGHRA and CDR2 YSYEKL. Trimming stripped 1 base from V and 3 bases from J, with 10 bases between. The CDR3 reads CASSQGQGNNQPQHF. The CDR3 region has the DNA TGCGCCAGCAGCCAAGGGCAGGGCAACAATCAGCCCCAGCATTTT.

The chain couples TRBV7-3 to TRBJ1-2; a possible D gene is TRBD1 (6 bases). Germline loops: CDR1 SGHTA, CDR2 FQGTGA. The CDR3 covers 16 residues. V was cut by 0 bases and J by 4 bases, with 15 bases left in between. The CDR3 sequence: CASSLTRTGIIYGYTF. Written as DNA, the CDR3 is TGTGCCAGCAGCTTAACGCGAACAGGGATTATCTATGGCTACACCTTC.

This chain links TRBV10-3 with TRBJ2-1, with TRBD2 identical over 8 bases. The CDR3 covers 13 residues. V shed 10 bases, J shed 8 bases, and the junction held 10 bases outside the gene matches. Germline V gives CDR1 ENHRY, CDR2 SYGVKD. This CDR3 is CATYGTREDEQFF. In nucleotides, the CDR3 is TGTGCCACCTATGGGACTAGAGAGGATGAGCAGTTCTTC.

V and J are TRBV7-9 and TRBJ2-7, with D unresolved. Germline assignment: CDR1 SEHNR and CDR2 FQNEAQ (reference sequence). Deletions cut 1 base from V and 5 bases from J, with 15 bases between. CDR3 length: 15 residues. The CDR3 loop reads CASSLGTRAPNEQYF. The DNA of the CDR3 is TGTGCCAGCAGCTTAGGGACCCGGGCCCCTAACGAGCAGTACTTC.

This rearrangement joins TRBV7-2 to TRBJ2-1; perhaps TRBD2 as D (5 bases). The CDR3 length is 14 residues. Germline V gives CDR1 SGHTA, CDR2 FQGNSA. V was shortened by 5 bases and J by 8 bases, with 16 bases between the two germline ends. CDR3 sequence: CASSVGGEYHEQFF. CDR3 in DNA: TGTGCCAGCAGCGTGGGTGGGGAGTACCATGAGCAGTTCTTC.

This clone was seen only once. The V and J genes are TRBV19 and TRBJ1-4, with 9 nucleotides matching TRBD1. This CDR3 contains 18 residues. V lost 5 bases, J lost 3 bases, and 13 bases stayed unmatched. CDR1 is LNHDA and CDR2 is SQIVND in the germline V gene (reference sequence). The CDR3 sequence: CASSSASGQGRSNEKLFF. CDR3 bases: TGTGCCAGTAGTTCAGCAAGTGGACAGGGGCGCTCTAATGAAAAACTGTTTTTT.

The rearrangement links TRBV28 to TRBJ2-7; a weak D match, TRBD1 (5 bases). Per germline, CDR1 MDHEN and CDR2 SYDVKM. The CDR3 is 12 amino acids. Trimming cost V 7 bases and J 7 bases, with 14 bases left between them. The CDR3 nucleotides are TGTGCCAGCACCATCAGGGCTAGGGAGCAGTACTTC. This encodes CASTIRAREQYF.

This clone was observed a single time. The chain employs TRBV6-1 and TRBJ1-5; TRBD1 aligns across 7 bases. Trimming took 6 bases from V and 3 from J; bases not matched to a gene: 8. In germline, CDR1 is MNHNS, CDR2 SASEGT. This CDR3 comprises 15 residues. The CDR3 loop is CASSTGTANNQPQHF. Written as DNA, the CDR3 is TGTGCCAGCAGCACCGGGACAGCGAACAATCAGCCCCAGCATTTT.

Concerning this clone itself: Other DNA sequences from this sample encode an identical CDR3 as well. The V and J genes are TRBV5-1 and TRBJ2-7; D possibly corresponds to TRBD2 (5 bases). Trimming removed 2 bases from V and 2 bases from J, with 8 bases in between. Germline V lookup: CDR1 SGHRS, CDR2 YFSETQ. CDR3 length: 13 amino acids. CDR3 nucleotides: TGCGCCAGCAGCTTCGAGGGTACCTACGAGCAGTACTTC. Translated: CASSFEGTYEQYF. The variable domain in full, with the rest retrieved from reference TRBV5-1 and TRBJ2-7, is KAGVTQTPRYLIKTRGQQVTLSCSPISGHRSVSWYQQTPGQGLQFLFEYFSETQRNKGNFPGRFSGRQFSNSRSEMNVSTLELGDSALYLCASSFEGTYEQYFGPGTRLTVT.

This sequence joins TRBV28 and TRBJ1-2; no reliable D call. Trimming shortened V by 5 bases and J by 4 bases, and 8 bases separated the two germline ends. CDR1 is MDHEN, CDR2 SYDVKM, per germline. The CDR3 consists of 12 residues. CDR3 coding DNA: TGTGCCAGCAGTCAAATGGGCTATGGCTACACCTTC. Its protein is CASSQMGYGYTF.

The chain recombines TRBV5-1 with TRBJ2-7; TRBD1 aligns across 7 bases. Germline V gives CDR1 SGHRS, CDR2 YFSETQ. V was clipped by 4 bases and J by 2 bases; unmatched bases: 6. The CDR3 loop spans 14 amino acids. The CDR3 reads CASSTDRSTYEQYF. For the CDR3, the DNA is TGCGCCAGCAGCACGGACAGGAGCACCTACGAGCAGTACTTC.

The chain has TRBV2 and TRBJ1-1, with 7 bases fitting TRBD1. V trimming: 2 bases; J trimming: 5 bases; junction bases outside the gene matches: 5. This CDR3 has 14 amino acids. The germline gives CDR1 SNHLY, CDR2 FYNNEI. CDR3 region: CASSEWTGLTEAFF. CDR3 sequence (DNA): TGTGCCAGCAGTGAATGGACAGGATTAACTGAAGCTTTCTTT.

The chain links TRBV7-2 to TRBJ2-1; no clear D gene. This CDR3 has 15 amino acids. Germline values: CDR1 SGHTA, CDR2 FQGNSA. Trimming took off 3 bases at V and 0 bases at J, with 9 bases between the two ends. This CDR3 is CASSFRQDSYNEQFF. The CDR3 coding sequence is TGTGCCAGCAGCTTTCGGCAAGACTCCTACAATGAGCAGTTCTTC.

This chain links TRBV9 with TRBJ2-7, with TRBD2 matching 9 bases. J gave up 5 bases and V 3 bases, and 12 bases lay outside the gene matches. The CDR3 sequence is 16 residues long. Germline V lookup: CDR1 SGDLS, CDR2 YYNGEE. The DNA for the CDR3 is TGTGCCAGCAGCGCGGGTGGGGCTAGCGGGGTCCACGAGCAGTACTTC. It translates to CASSAGGASGVHEQYF.

V is TRBV11-3 and J is TRBJ2-5; 10 bases fit TRBD2. Trimming removed 1 base from V and 4 bases from J; junction bases left unmatched: 0. Germline V gives CDR1 SGHNT, CDR2 YENEEA. This CDR3 is built from 14 residues. As DNA, the CDR3 is TGTGCCAGCAGCTTAGGACTAGCGGGAGAGACCCAGTACTTC. Its protein is CASSLGLAGETQYF. The full variable domain, rest sourced from reference TRBV11-3 and TRBJ2-5, is EAGVVQSPRYKIIEKKQPVAFWCNPISGHNTLYWYLQNLGQGPELLIRYENEEAVDDSQLPKDRFSAERLKGVDSTLKIQPAELGDSAVYLCASSLGLAGETQYFGPGTRLLVL.